These T cell receptor beta chains were read from a single sample in a study of blood T cell repertoires in COVID-19. Generated by immunoSEQ multiplex PCR, the TCRdb table keeps only in-frame clones and is missing some. The repertoire includes around 300,000 clones, 87% of them detected once, and approximately 2.2% sits in the top ten. Sequenced input: peripheral blood. Receptor source: a man aged 18-30 years with active or convalescent COVID-19. Each CDR3 is given with its conserved first and last residue. The D gene is left open where the match is weak. Expanded clones are given a class, and other clones once, few, many or no size at all.

d_call	v_call	j_call	clone_size	cdr3_nt	cdr3_aa
NA	TRBV5-5	TRBJ2-7	NA	TGTGCCAGCAGCTTCAGTCGGGAGAACTACGAGCAGTACTTC	CASSFSRENYEQYF
NA	TRBV5-4	TRBJ2-1	NA	TGTGCCAGCAGCTTTCCCCTACGGAGGAATGAGCAGTTCTTC	CASSFPLRRNEQFF
TRBD2	TRBV5-1	TRBJ2-2	NA	TGCGCCAGCAGCGTTACTAGCGGCCTTATCGGGGAGCTGTTTTTT	CASSVTSGLIGELFF
TRBD2	TRBV5-1	TRBJ2-7	many	TGCGCCAGCAGTTTTGGGACTAGCGGTTACGAGCAGTACTTC	CASSFGTSGYEQYF
NA	TRBV5-6	TRBJ2-1	NA	TGTGCCAGCAGCGTAAGGGGTGAGCAGTTCTTC	CASSVRGEQFF
NA	TRBV11-2	TRBJ2-1	NA	TGTGCCAGCAGCTTCGTGGGCGCGGGCTACCAGGATAATGAGCAGTTCTTC	CASSFVGAGYQDNEQFF
TRBD1	TRBV19	TRBJ2-7	NA	TGTGCCAGTAGTTCCTGGACAGGGGTTGCCGAGCAGTACTTC	CASSSWTGVAEQYF
TRBD1	TRBV5-6	TRBJ1-1	NA	TGTGCCAGCAGCTTCAGGGGGCTTAACATGAACACTGAAGCTTTCTTT	CASSFRGLNMNTEAFF
TRBD2	TRBV10-2	TRBJ2-3	NA	TGCGCCAGTTCTATACTAGCGGAAAGCACAGATACGCAGTATTTT	CASSILAESTDTQYF
TRBD1	TRBV6-5	TRBJ1-6	NA	TGTGCCAGCACCATTGACAGGGCGACTTCACCCCTCCACTTT	CASTIDRATSPLHF
NA	TRBV7-8	TRBJ2-3	NA	TGTGCCAGCAGCTTAGTCTCTAGCGGCACAGATACGCAGTATTTT	CASSLVSSGTDTQYF
TRBD2	TRBV6-5	TRBJ2-1	NA	TGTGCCAGCAACCGAGGACTAGCGGGAGGTAATGAGCAGTTCTTC	CASNRGLAGGNEQFF
TRBD2	TRBV11-2	TRBJ2-7	NA	TGTGCCAGCAGCGCAAGCGGGAGGGGAGACTACGAGCAGTACTTC	CASSASGRGDYEQYF
NA	TRBV7-9	TRBJ1-5	NA	TGTGCCAGCAGCCCCCCCGGTCAGCCCCAGCATTTT	CASSPPGQPQHF
TRBD2	TRBV7-2	TRBJ2-1	NA	TGTGCCAGCAGCTTAGTTGCGAGCGGGGGTTCCGATGAGCAGTTCTTC	CASSLVASGGSDEQFF
TRBD1	TRBV11-2	TRBJ1-2	NA	TGTGCCAGCAGCTTAGACTTTAGGCAGGGGGGTGACGGCTACACCTTC	CASSLDFRQGGDGYTF
NA	TRBV5-1	TRBJ1-2	NA	TGCGCCAGCAGCTTGGCCGGGGTAGGTCCGGCTAACTATGGCTACACCTTC	CASSLAGVGPANYGYTF
NA	TRBV9	TRBJ1-1	NA	TGTGCCAGCAGCGCGGGGGATTTGAACACTGAAGCTTTCTTT	CASSAGDLNTEAFF
TRBD1	TRBV7-9	TRBJ1-2	NA	TGTGCCAGCGACACAATGGGACAGAACTATGGCTACACCTTC	CASDTMGQNYGYTF
TRBD2	TRBV7-8	TRBJ2-5	NA	TGTGCCAGCAGCTACGCTAGCGGGAGTGGACAGACCCAGTACTTC	CASSYASGSGQTQYF
NA	TRBV27	TRBJ1-1	NA	TGTGCCAGCAGTTTCCGCGGGCGGGGGAGTGAAGCTTTCTTT	CASSFRGRGSEAFF
NA	TRBV2	TRBJ1-2	many	TGTGCCAGCAGTCCGGACGGGGACTATGGCTACACCTTC	CASSPDGDYGYTF
NA	TRBV9	TRBJ2-3	NA	TGTGCCAGCACCCCCGCACTAGTATCGGATACGCAGTATTTT	CASTPALVSDTQYF
NA	TRBV27	TRBJ2-3	NA	TGTGCCAGCAGTAGAGGATCCACAGATACGCAGTATTTT	CASSRGSTDTQYF
NA	TRBV6-5	TRBJ1-1	NA	TGTGCCAGCAGTTACTACCGCGACAGAAACACTGAAGCTTTCTTT	CASSYYRDRNTEAFF
NA	TRBV3-1/TRBV3-2	TRBJ2-2	NA	TGTGCCAGTGGCCCGCTTGGGGGGGGCGGCACCGGGGAGCTGTTTTTT	CASGPLGGGGTGELFF
NA	TRBV7-9	TRBJ2-1	NA	TGTGCCAGCAGCTTAGCGGTGGGCACCTACAATGAGCAGTTCTTC	CASSLAVGTYNEQFF
NA	TRBV5-6	TRBJ2-3	NA	TGTGCCAGCAGCTTGGTCAGGGAATATACGCAGTATTTT	CASSLVREYTQYF
TRBD1	TRBV12-5	TRBJ2-7	NA	TGTGCTAGTGGTTTCGAAACTAGGGACAGGGGGGCACCCTACGAGCAGTACTTC	CASGFETRDRGAPYEQYF
TRBD1	TRBV7-9	TRBJ1-4	NA	TGTGCCAGCAGCTCACCGGGACAGGGAGGCGAAAAACTGTTTTTT	CASSSPGQGGEKLFF
NA	TRBV11-3	TRBJ2-7	NA	TGTGCCAGCAGCTTGAGCGACGGGTACGAGCAGTACTTC	CASSLSDGYEQYF
TRBD1	TRBV7-9	TRBJ1-1	once	TGTGCCAGCAGCCCCCGAGACAGGGCGAACACTGAAGCTTTCTTT	CASSPRDRANTEAFF
NA	TRBV28	TRBJ1-1	NA	TGTGCCAGCAGTCTAGGAGGCGAGAACACTGAAGCTTTCTTT	CASSLGGENTEAFF
NA	TRBV5-1	TRBJ1-1	NA	TGCGCCAGCAGCTGGGACATCGGAAACACTGAAGCTTTCTTT	CASSWDIGNTEAFF
NA	TRBV7-6	TRBJ1-3	NA	TGTGCCAGCAGCCTTGGACAGCTCTCTGGAAACACCATATATTTT	CASSLGQLSGNTIYF
TRBD1	TRBV29-1	TRBJ1-1	once	TGCAGCGCAGGGGTTGGACAGGGGAACACTGAAGCTTTCTTT	CSAGVGQGNTEAFF
NA	TRBV6-5	TRBJ2-3	NA	TGTGCCAGCAGTTACTCGGTCTCTAGGGATACGCAGTATTTT	CASSYSVSRDTQYF
TRBD2	TRBV11-2	TRBJ2-3	NA	TGTGCCAGCAGCCTCTTAGCGGGAGCGGGAGATACGCAGTATTTT	CASSLLAGAGDTQYF
NA	TRBV28	TRBJ1-6	NA	TGTGCCAGCAGTTCCCGGGTGTTACCCCTCCACTTT	CASSSRVLPLHF
NA	TRBV7-9	TRBJ2-5	NA	TGTGCCAGCAGCCCGAATATTTGGGACACTCAAGAGACCCAGTACTTC	CASSPNIWDTQETQYF
TRBD1	TRBV4-1	TRBJ1-2	few	TGCGCCAGCAGCCGTCGTCGGGACAGTAACTATGGCTACACCTTC	CASSRRRDSNYGYTF
TRBD1	TRBV5-1	TRBJ1-4	NA	TGCGCCAGCAGCTTGCAGGGGGGTGAAAAACTGTTTTTT	CASSLQGGEKLFF
NA	TRBV5-1	TRBJ1-3	once	TGCGCCAGCAGCCTTACAGGGAGGGAGTCTGGAAACACCATATATTTT	CASSLTGRESGNTIYF
NA	TRBV5-4	TRBJ2-1	NA	TGTGCCAGCAGCTTATCCGATGAGCAGTTCTTC	CASSLSDEQFF
TRBD1	TRBV3-1/TRBV3-2	TRBJ1-1	NA	TGTGCCAGCAGCCGCCCCGCGGCAGGGGGCACGAACACTGAAGCTTTCTTT	CASSRPAAGGTNTEAFF
NA	TRBV6-2/TRBV6-3	TRBJ1-2	NA	TGTGCCAGCAGTAACGGACGGGATTATAACTATGGCTACACCTTC	CASSNGRDYNYGYTF
NA	TRBV5-1	TRBJ2-6	NA	TGCGCCAGCAGCTTCGCAGGGGATCTCTTTGGGGCCAACGTCCTGACTTTC	CASSFAGDLFGANVLTF
TRBD1	TRBV5-1	TRBJ2-1	NA	TGCGCCAGCAGGCGACAGGGAGATTTAGATGAGCAGTTCTTC	CASRRQGDLDEQFF
TRBD1	TRBV19	TRBJ1-2	NA	TGTGCCAGTACCGCCGGGACAGGTGGCTGGGGCTACACCTTC	CASTAGTGGWGYTF
NA	TRBV27	TRBJ2-7	few	TGTGCCAGCAGTTTATCGCTAGGGCGCGGAGGCGAGCAGTACTTC	CASSLSLGRGGEQYF
TRBD1	TRBV7-9	TRBJ1-4	NA	TGTGCCAGCAGCTTGGGACAGACAACTAATGAAAAACTGTTTTTT	CASSLGQTTNEKLFF
TRBD2	TRBV27	TRBJ2-2	once	TGTGCCAGCACTGGACTAGCGGGAGGGCCCGGGGAGCTGTTTTTT	CASTGLAGGPGELFF
NA	TRBV14	TRBJ1-4	NA	TGTGCCAGCAGCCAAGTCAGGGGAGTCGGTGAAAAACTGTTTTTT	CASSQVRGVGEKLFF
NA	TRBV5-4	TRBJ1-6	NA	TGTGCCAGCAGGGCAGGGCCGGGCTCCTATAATTCACCCCTCCACTTT	CASRAGPGSYNSPLHF
TRBD1	TRBV6-5	TRBJ1-5	NA	TGTGCCAGCAGGGGACAGGGGAGCAATCAGCCCCAGCATTTT	CASRGQGSNQPQHF
TRBD1	TRBV3-1/TRBV3-2	TRBJ1-2	NA	TGTGCCAGCAGCCTCCGACAGGGGTATGGCTACACCTTC	CASSLRQGYGYTF
NA	TRBV10-2	TRBJ1-3	NA	TGCGCCAGCAGTGAGTCTCGAGGACAACCGGCAAACACCATATATTTT	CASSESRGQPANTIYF